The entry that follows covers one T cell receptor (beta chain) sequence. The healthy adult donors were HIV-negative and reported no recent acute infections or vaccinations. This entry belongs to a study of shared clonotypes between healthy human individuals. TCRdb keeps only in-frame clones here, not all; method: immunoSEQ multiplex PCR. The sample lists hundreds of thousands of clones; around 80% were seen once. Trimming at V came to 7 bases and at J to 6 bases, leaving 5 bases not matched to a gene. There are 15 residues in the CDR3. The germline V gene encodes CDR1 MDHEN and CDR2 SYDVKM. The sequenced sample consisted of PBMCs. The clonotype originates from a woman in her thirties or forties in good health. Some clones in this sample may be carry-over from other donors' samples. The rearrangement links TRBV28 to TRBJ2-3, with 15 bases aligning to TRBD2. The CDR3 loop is CASTLGTSGRDTQYF. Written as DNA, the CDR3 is TGTGCCAGCACCCTAGGGACTAGCGGGAGGGATACGCAGTATTTT.